Each of the 14 T cell receptor beta chains below was sequenced from the same sample in a study of vaccination and CD4 T cells after COVID-19 (dated by TCRdb to between 2021 and 2024). Antigen specificity for these receptors is unknown. The intended sense of this specimen's treatment or condition label: approximately nine-day PBMC culture with coronavirus spike peptide pools or control peptides (ViraFEST assay). Receptor amplification or capture employed PCR. The run used an Illumina iSeq 100. DNA from cultured CD4+ T cells was subjected to TCR sequencing with the Oncomine TCR Beta short-read assay at the Johns Hopkins FTIC core. Using fastp trimming at Q25 and MiXCR clonotype assembly, TCRdb reanalyzed the public sequencing data and kept in-frame beta chains. Rows with a matching CDR3 protein are joined into one entry that keeps the most common DNA and genes. The sample profile shows some 18,000 distinct CDR3 sequences; 55% to 60% of them were found once. 9% to 10% of the sample rests with the top ten.

The specimen was CD4+ T cells from blood, cultured in vitro, collected after SARS-CoV-2 vaccination. The receptors shown here come from a human donor who had recovered from COVID-19.

A note on this clonotype: One end of the junction fails to match germline, which may point to a read error. The J gene is TRBJ1-1, the V gene TRBV27; unclear D gene. The length of the CDR3 is 15 residues. Germline assignment: CDR1 MNHEY and CDR2 SMNVEV (reference sequence). This chain's CDR3 is CASSLSTGGIAEAFF. The CDR3 DNA is TGTGCCAGCAGCTTATCCACGGGAGGGATCGCTGAAGCTTTCTTT.

This rearrangement joins TRBV19 to TRBJ1-3, with D unresolved. In germline, CDR1 is LNHDA, CDR2 SQIVND (reference sequence). The germline V and J ends were trimmed by 5 bases and 2 bases, with 16 bases remaining between them. There are 16 residues in the CDR3. The CDR3 DNA is TGTGCCAGTAGTGCCCCCGGGGAGGCGACTGGAAACACCATATATTTT. The encoded protein is CASSAPGEATGNTIYF.

This clonotype turned up a few times. The chain has TRBV7-2 and TRBJ1-1; D perhaps matches TRBD1 (5 bases). The length of the CDR3 is 12 residues. Germline lookup yields CDR1 SGHTA and CDR2 FQGNSA. Trimming left V 3 bases short and J 10 bases short, with 12 bases between. CDR3 nucleotides: TGTGCCAGCAGCTTGCTAGGGGCGGGAGCTTTCTTT. Translating gives CASSLLGAGAFF. Variable domain in full (rest from reference TRBV7-2 and TRBJ1-1): GAGVSQSPSNKVTEKGKDVELRCDPISGHTALYWYRQSLGQGLEFLIYFQGNSAPDKSGLPSDRFSAERTGGSVSTLTIQRTQQEDSAVYLCASSLLGAGAFFGQGTRLTVV.

The V gene is TRBV5-6, the J gene TRBJ2-1; 9 nucleotides match TRBD2. From germline, CDR1 is SGHDT and CDR2 YYEEEE. The V gene end was trimmed by 3 bases and the J gene end by 13 bases; junction bases not matched to a gene: 8. The CDR3 length is 13 residues. The CDR3 region is CASSSTLAGAQFF. CDR3 DNA sequence: TGTGCCAGCAGCTCCACCTTAGCGGGGGCTCAGTTCTTC.

The chain uses TRBV28 and TRBJ1-2; no definite D call. V was shortened by 8 bases and J by 3 bases, with 7 bases between the two germline ends. Looked up from germline, CDR1 is MDHEN and CDR2 is SYDVKM. This CDR3 has 11 residues. The CDR3 is CASGQDYGYTF. CDR3 in DNA: TGTGCCAGCGGGCAGGACTATGGCTACACCTTC.

The chain combines TRBV2 with TRBJ1-6; unclear D gene. The CDR3 has 14 amino acids. Trimming left V 2 bases short and J 7 bases short, with 9 bases between. Germline V gene data show CDR1 as SNHLY and CDR2 as FYNNEI. CDR3 sequence reads: CASSESGTNSPLHF. The CDR3 DNA follows: TGTGCCAGCAGTGAAAGTGGAACGAATTCACCCCTCCACTTT.

This clonotype appeared a few times. The chain couples TRBV20-1 to TRBJ1-1; 7 bases agree with TRBD1. With 6 bases clipped from V and 5 bases from J, the junction kept 9 bases outside the gene matches. Germline CDR1 is DFQATT and CDR2 is SNEGSKA (reference sequence). The CDR3 loop spans 13 amino acids. The CDR3 region has the DNA TGCAGTGCAAGGGGGAGGGGGCGAACTGAAGCTTTCTTT. Its translation: CSARGRGRTEAFF.

This rearrangement joins TRBV10-1 to TRBJ2-2; 7 nucleotides line up with TRBD1. Germline CDR1 reads WNHNN; CDR2 reads SYGVQD (reference sequence). V shed 6 bases, J shed 5 bases, and the junction held 6 bases outside the gene matches. CDR3 size: 14 residues. This CDR3 reads CASSATGATGELFF. The CDR3 nucleotides read TGCGCCAGCAGCGCCACAGGGGCAACCGGGGAGCTGTTTTTT.

The chain carries TRBV20-1 and TRBJ2-5; TRBD2 matches 12 bases. The CDR3 has 14 amino acids. The germline V gene encodes CDR1 DFQATT and CDR2 SNEGSKA (reference sequence). The V segment lost 5 bases and the J segment 3 bases; nucleotides outside the gene matches: 4. CDR3 in amino acids: CSALRLAGEETQYF. DNA of the CDR3: TGCAGTGCTCTACGACTAGCGGGGGAAGAGACCCAGTACTTC.

The chain couples TRBV7-2 to TRBJ1-6; TRBD1 might be the D (5 bases). The V gene lost 1 base and the J gene lost 7 bases, with 14 bases spanning the gap. The CDR3 extends over 16 amino acids. Germline V CDR1 and CDR2: SGHTA, FQGNSA. In nucleotides, the CDR3 is TGTGCCAGCAGCTTAGTATGGGACCGACGGAATTCACCCCTCCACTTT. It translates to CASSLVWDRRNSPLHF.

This clonotype appeared a few times. The chain carries TRBV20-1 and TRBJ2-3; 7 bases match TRBD2. CDR1 and CDR2 (germline): DFQATT, SNEGSKA (reference sequence). This CDR3 contains 14 residues. The junction had 4 bases not matched to a gene; V was cut back by 3 bases and J by 1 base. The CDR3 here is CSASRGLGTDTQYF. The CDR3 nucleotides are TGCAGTGCTAGTCGAGGACTAGGCACAGATACGCAGTATTTT.

The chain carries TRBV11-3 and TRBJ2-1; 11 bases line up with TRBD2. The CDR3 totals 15 residues. CDR1 SGHNT and CDR2 YENEEA come from the germline V gene. The V segment lost 2 bases and the J segment 7 bases; nucleotides outside the gene matches: 4. The CDR3 DNA follows: TGTGCCAGCAGCTTAACGGGACTAGCGGATAATGAGCAGTTCTTC. Translation gives CASSLTGLADNEQFF.

V is TRBV7-2 and J is TRBJ2-1; no clear D. The V gene's germline CDR1 is SGHTA and CDR2 FQGNSA. The CDR3 sequence is 14 residues long. Trimming shortened V by 2 bases and J by 0 bases, and 5 bases separated the two germline ends. CDR3: CASSLLSSYNEQFF. CDR3 nucleotide sequence: TGTGCCAGCAGCTTACTGAGCTCCTACAATGAGCAGTTCTTC.

By sample fraction, this clonotype is large. The gene calls are TRBV7-7 and TRBJ1-1; D gene unclear. Germline V lookup: CDR1 SSHAT, CDR2 FNYEAQ (reference sequence). The length of the CDR3 is 13 residues. The V end was cut by 2 bases, the J end by 1 base, with 5 bases between. DNA for the CDR3: TGTGCCAGCAGCTTAATGGAGAACACTGAAGCTTTCTTT. Its translation is CASSLMENTEAFF.